The following is a T cell receptor beta chain sequence with its context. Other DNA sequences in this sample translate to the same CDR3. These data are taken from a study of shared clonotypes between healthy human individuals. Profiled with immunoSEQ multiplex PCR; TCRdb holds only in-frame clones, not every one. In the table there are 2.3 million or so clones, 90% to 95% of which are singletons. Deletions cut 3 bases from V and 4 bases from J, with 5 bases between. CDR3 length equals 12 residues. Germline CDR1 KGHSH, CDR2 LQKENI. The chain joins TRBV18 to TRBJ2-3; D remains unclear. Sequencing was done on a sample of naive CD4+ T cells from PBMCs. Subset here: CD45RA+ positively selected. The TCR comes from a man younger than 30 in good health. Some clones in this sample may be carry-over from other donors' samples. The chain's CDR3 is CASSPSADTQYF. The CDR3 coding sequence is TGTGCCAGCTCACCTTCCGCAGATACGCAGTATTTT. Combining the CDR3 with reference TRBV18 and TRBJ2-3 gives the whole variable domain NAGVMQNPRHLVRRRGQEARLRCSPMKGHSHVYWYRQLPEEGLKFMVYLQKENIIDESGMPKERFSAEFPKEGPSILRIQQVVRGDSAAYFCASSPSADTQYFGPGTRLTVL.